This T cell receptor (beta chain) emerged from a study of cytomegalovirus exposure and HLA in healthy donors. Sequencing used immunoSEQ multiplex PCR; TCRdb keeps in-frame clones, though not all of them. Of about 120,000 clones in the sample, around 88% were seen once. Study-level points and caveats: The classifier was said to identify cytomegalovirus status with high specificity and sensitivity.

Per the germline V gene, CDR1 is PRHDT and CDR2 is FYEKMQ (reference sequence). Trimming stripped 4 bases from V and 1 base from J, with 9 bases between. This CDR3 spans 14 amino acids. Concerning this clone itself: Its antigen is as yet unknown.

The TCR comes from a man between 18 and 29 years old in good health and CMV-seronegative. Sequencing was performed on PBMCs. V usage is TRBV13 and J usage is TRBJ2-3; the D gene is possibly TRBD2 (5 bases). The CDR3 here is CASSSYGGTDTQYF. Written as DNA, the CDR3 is TGTGCCAGCAGCTCCTACGGGGGCACAGATACGCAGTATTTT.